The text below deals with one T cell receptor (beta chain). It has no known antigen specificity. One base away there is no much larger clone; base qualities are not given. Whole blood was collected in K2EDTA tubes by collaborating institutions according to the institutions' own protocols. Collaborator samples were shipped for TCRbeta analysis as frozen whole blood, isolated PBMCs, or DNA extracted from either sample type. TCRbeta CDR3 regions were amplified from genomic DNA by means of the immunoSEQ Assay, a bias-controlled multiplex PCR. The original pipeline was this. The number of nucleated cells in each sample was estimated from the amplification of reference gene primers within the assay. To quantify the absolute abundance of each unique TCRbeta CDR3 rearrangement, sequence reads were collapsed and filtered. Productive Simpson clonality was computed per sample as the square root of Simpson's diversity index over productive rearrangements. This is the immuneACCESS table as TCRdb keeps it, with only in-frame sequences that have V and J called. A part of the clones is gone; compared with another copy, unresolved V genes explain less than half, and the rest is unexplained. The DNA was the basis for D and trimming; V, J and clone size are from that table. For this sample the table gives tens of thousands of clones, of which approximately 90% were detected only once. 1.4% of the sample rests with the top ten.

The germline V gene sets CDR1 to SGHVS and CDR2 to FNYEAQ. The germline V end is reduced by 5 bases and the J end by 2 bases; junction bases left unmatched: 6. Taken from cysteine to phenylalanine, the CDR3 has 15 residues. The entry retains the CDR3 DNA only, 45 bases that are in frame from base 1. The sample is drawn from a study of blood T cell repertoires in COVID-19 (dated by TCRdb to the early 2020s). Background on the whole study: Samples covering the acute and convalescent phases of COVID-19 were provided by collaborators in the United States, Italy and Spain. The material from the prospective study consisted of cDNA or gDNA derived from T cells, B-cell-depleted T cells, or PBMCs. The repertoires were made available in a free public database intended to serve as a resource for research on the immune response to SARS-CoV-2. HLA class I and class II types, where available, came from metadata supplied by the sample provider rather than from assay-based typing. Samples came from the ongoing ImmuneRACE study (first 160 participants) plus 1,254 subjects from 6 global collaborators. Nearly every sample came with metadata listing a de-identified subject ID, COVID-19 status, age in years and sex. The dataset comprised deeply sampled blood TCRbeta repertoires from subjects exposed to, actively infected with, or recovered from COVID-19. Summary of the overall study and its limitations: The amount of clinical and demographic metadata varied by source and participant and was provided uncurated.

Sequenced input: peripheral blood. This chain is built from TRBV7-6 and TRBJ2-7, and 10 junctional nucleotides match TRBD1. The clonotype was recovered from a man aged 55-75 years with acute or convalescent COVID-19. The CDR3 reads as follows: CASSPGTGATYEQYF. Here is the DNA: TGTGCCAGCAGCCCTGGGACAGGGGCAACCTACGAGCAGTACTTC. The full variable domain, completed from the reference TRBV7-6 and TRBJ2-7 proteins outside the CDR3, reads GAGVSQSPRYKVTKRGQDVALRCDPISGHVSLYWYRQALGQGPEFLTYFNYEAQQDKSGLPNDRFSAERPEGSISTLTIQRTEQRDSAMYRCASSPGTGATYEQYFGPGTRLTVT.